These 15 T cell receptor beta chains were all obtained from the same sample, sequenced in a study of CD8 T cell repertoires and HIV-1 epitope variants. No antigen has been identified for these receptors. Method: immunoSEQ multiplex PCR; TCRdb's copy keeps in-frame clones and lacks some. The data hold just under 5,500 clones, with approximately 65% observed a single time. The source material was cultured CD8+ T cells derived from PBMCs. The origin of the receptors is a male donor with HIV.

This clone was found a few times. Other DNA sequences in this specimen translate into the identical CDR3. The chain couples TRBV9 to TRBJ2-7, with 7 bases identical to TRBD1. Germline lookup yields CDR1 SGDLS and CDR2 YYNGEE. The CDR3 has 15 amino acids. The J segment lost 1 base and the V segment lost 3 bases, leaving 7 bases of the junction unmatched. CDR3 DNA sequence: TGTGCCAGCAGCGCGGGGACAGAAGCTTCCTACGAGCAGTACTTC. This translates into CASSAGTEASYEQYF.

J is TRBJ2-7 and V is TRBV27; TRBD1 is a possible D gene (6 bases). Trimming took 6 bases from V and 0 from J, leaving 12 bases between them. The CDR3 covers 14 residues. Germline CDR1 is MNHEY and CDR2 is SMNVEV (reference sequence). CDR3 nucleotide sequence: TGTGCCAGCAGCCGGACAGCTTACTCCTACGAGCAGTACTTC. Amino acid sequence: CASSRTAYSYEQYF.

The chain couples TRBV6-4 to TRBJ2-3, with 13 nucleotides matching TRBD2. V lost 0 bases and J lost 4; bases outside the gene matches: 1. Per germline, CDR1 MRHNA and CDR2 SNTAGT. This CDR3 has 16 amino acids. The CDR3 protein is CASSDSGTSGADTQYF. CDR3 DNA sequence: TGTGCCAGCAGTGACTCCGGGACTAGCGGGGCAGATACGCAGTATTTT.

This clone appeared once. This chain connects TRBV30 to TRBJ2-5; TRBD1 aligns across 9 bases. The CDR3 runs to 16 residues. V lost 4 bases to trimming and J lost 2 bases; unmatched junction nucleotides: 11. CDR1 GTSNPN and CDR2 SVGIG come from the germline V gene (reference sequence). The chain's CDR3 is CAWMPAGQGVQETQYF. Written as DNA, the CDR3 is TGTGCCTGGATGCCGGCGGGACAGGGAGTGCAAGAGACCCAGTACTTC.

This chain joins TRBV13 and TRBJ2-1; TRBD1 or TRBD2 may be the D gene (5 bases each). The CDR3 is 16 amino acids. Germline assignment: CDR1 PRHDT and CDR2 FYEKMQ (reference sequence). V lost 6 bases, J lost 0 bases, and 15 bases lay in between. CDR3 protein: CASSRGRSSSYNEQFF. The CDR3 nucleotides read TGTGCCAGCAGTCGGGGACGGTCGAGCTCCTACAATGAGCAGTTCTTC.

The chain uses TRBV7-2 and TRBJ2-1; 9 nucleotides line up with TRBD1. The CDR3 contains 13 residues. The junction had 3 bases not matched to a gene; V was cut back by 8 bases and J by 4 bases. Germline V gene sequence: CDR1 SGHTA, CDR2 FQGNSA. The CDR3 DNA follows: TGTGCCAGCTCCGGGACAGGGTACAATGAGCAGTTCTTC. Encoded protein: CASSGTGYNEQFF.

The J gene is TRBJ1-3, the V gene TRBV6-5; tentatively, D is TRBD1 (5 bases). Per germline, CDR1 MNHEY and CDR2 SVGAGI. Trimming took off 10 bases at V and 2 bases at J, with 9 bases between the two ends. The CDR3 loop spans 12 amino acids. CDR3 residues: CATEGTGNTIYF. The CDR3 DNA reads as TGTGCCACCGAGGGGACTGGAAACACCATATATTTT.

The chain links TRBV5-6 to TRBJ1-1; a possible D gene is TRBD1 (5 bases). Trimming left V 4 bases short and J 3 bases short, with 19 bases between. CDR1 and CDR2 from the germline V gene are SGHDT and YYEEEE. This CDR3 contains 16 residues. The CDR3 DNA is TGTGCCAGCAGCACCAACTACCGGGGAGGGGACACTGAAGCTTTCTTT. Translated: CASSTNYRGGDTEAFF.

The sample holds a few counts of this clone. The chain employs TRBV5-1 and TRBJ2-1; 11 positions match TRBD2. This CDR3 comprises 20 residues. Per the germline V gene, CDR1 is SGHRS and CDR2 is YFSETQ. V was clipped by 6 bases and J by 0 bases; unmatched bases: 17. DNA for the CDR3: TGCGCCAGCAAGGGTCTTAGCGGGAGGGTTCCCTCGAGCTCCTACAATGAGCAGTTCTTC. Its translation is CASKGLSGRVPSSSYNEQFF. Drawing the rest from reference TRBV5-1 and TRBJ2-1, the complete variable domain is KAGVTQTPRYLIKTRGQQVTLSCSPISGHRSVSWYQQTPGQGLQFLFEYFSETQRNKGNFPGRFSGRQFSNSRSEMNVSTLELGDSALYLCASKGLSGRVPSSSYNEQFFGPGTRLTVL.

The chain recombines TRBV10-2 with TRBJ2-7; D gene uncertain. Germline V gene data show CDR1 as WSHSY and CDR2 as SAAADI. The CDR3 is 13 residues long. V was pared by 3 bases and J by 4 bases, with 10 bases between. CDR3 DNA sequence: TGCGCCAGCAGTGAAGAACTTCCATACGAGCAGTACTTC. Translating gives CASSEELPYEQYF.

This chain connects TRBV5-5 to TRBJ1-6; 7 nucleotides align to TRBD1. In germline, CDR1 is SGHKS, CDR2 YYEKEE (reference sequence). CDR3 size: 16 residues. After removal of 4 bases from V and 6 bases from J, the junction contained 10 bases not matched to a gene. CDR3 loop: CASSEGAGRSNSPLHF. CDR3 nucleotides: TGTGCCAGCAGCGAGGGGGCAGGACGGAGTAATTCACCCCTCCACTTT. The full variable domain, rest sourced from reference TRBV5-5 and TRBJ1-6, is DAGVTQSPTHLIKTRGQQVTLRCSPISGHKSVSWYQQVLGQGPQFIFQYYEKEERGRGNFPDRFSARQFPNYSSELNVNALLLGDSALYLCASSEGAGRSNSPLHFGNGTRLTVT.

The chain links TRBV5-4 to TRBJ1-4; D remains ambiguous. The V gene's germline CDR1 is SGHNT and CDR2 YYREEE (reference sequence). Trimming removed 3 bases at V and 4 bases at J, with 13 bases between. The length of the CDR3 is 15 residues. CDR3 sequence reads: CASSSSGALNEKLFF. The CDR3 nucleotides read TGTGCCAGCAGCTCCTCAGGAGCACTTAATGAAAAACTGTTTTTT.

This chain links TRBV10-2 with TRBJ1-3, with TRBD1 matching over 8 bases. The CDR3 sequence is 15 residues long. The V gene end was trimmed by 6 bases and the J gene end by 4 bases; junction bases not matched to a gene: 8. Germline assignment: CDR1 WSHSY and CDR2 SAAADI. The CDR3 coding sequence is TGCGCCAGCAGGGAGGGGACAGGAGCAGGAAACACCATATATTTT. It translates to CASREGTGAGNTIYF.

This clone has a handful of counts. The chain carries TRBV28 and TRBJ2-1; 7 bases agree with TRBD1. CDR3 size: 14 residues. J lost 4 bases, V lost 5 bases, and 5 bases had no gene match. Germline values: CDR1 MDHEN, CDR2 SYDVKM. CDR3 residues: CASSAGQAYNEQFF. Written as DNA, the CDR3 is TGTGCCAGCAGTGCCGGACAGGCTTACAATGAGCAGTTCTTC.

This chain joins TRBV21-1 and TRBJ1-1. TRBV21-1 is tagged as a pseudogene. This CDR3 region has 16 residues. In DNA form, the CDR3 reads TGTGCCAGCAGCAAAACTACAGCGCTCATGAACACTGAAGCTTTCTTT. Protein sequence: CASSKTTALMNTEAFF.